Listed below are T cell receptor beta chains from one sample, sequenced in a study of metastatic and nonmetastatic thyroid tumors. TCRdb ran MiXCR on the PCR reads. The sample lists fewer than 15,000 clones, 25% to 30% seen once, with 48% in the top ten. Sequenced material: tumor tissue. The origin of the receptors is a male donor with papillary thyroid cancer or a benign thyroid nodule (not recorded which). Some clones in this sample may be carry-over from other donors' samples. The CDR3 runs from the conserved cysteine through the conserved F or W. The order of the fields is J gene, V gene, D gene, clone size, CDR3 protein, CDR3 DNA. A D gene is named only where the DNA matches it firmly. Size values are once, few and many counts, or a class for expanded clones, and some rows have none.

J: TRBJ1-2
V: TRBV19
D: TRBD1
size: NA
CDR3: CSSSVGTGVNYGYTF
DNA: TGTTCCAGTAGTGTGGGGACAGGGGTTAACTATGGCTACACCTTC

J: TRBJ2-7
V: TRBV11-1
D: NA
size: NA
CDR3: CASSSGTVVEQYF
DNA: TGTGCCAGCAGCTCCGGGACCGTTGTCGAGCAGTACTTC

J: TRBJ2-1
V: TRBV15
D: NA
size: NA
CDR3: CATSRPDAGSYNEQFF
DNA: TGTGCCACCAGCAGACCGGACGCAGGCTCCTACAATGAGCAGTTCTTC

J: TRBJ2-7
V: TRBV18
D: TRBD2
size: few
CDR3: CASSLKAGSGLAVTTDEQYF
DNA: TGTGCCAGCTCACTCAAAGCGGGGTCGGGACTAGCGGTAACTACCGACGAGCAGTACTTC

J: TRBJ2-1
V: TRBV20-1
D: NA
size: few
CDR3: CRASSVGGQMAEQFF
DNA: TGCAGGGCCTCGTCCGTGGGGGGCCAAATGGCTGAGCAGTTCTTC

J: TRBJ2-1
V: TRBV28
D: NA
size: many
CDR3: CASSTPGFRNEQFF
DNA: TGTGCCAGCAGCACACCTGGTTTCCGGAATGAGCAGTTCTTC

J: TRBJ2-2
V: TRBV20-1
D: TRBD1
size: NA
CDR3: CSARDMRQGFTGELFF
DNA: TGCAGTGCTAGAGATATGAGACAGGGGTTCACCGGGGAGCTGTTTTTT

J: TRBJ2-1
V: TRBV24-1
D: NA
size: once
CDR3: CATSDFGQGRSYNEQFF
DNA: TGTGCCACCAGTGATTTTGGTCAGGGGCGTTCCTACAATGAGCAGTTCTTC

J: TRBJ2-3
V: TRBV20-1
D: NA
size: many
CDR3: CSAIPLEVRWGTDTQYF
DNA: TGCAGTGCTATCCCACTAGAGGTGAGGTGGGGCACAGATACGCAGTATTTT

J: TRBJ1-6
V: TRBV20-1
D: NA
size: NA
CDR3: CSAREGTTSGGALHF
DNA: TGCAGTGCTAGGGAGGGGACCACGTCTGGTGGGGCCCTCCACTTT

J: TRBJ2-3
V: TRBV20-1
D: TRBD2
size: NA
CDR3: CSARLARPDTQYF
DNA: TGCAGTGCGAGACTAGCCCGCCCAGATACGCAGTATTTT

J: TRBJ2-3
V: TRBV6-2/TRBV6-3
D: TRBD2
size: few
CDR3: CASTPSGRAMRTDTQYF
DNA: TGTGCCAGCACCCCTAGCGGGAGGGCCATGAGGACAGATACGCAGTATTTT

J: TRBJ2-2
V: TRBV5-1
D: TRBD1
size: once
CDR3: CASSLVGQGALRTGELFF
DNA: TGCGCCAGCAGCTTGGTTGGACAGGGGGCGCTTAGGACCGGGGAGCTGTTTTTT

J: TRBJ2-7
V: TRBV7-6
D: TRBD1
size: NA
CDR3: CASSLRGQMYEQYF
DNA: TGTGCCAGCAGCTTAAGGGGACAGATGTACGAGCAGTACTTC

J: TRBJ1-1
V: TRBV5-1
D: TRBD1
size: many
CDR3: CASRTGGTEAFF
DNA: TGCGCCAGCCGGACAGGGGGAACTGAAGCTTTCTTT

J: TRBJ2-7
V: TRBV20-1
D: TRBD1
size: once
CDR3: CSAWGQGIHEQYF
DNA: TGCAGTGCTTGGGGACAGGGCATCCACGAGCAGTACTTC

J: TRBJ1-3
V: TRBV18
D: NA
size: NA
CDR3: CASSPPPQVTSGNTIYF
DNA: TGTGCCAGCTCACCACCGCCGCAGGTCACCTCTGGAAACACCATATATTTT

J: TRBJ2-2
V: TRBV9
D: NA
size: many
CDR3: CASSVDLTGELFF
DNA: TGTGCCAGCAGCGTCGACCTCACCGGGGAGCTGTTTTTT

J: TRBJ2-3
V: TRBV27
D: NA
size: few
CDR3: CASMSEGGLGDTQYF
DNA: TGTGCCAGCATGTCGGAGGGGGGGTTGGGAGATACGCAGTATTTT

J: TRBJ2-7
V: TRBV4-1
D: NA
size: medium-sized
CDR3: CASSQNRSSSYEQYF
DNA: TGCGCCAGCAGCCAGAACAGGTCAAGCTCCTACGAGCAGTACTTC

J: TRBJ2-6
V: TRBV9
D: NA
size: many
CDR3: CASRRDWGSGANVLTF
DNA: TGTGCCAGTAGACGAGACTGGGGGTCTGGGGCCAACGTCCTGACTTTC

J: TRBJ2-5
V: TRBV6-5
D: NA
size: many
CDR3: CASSYSGETQYF
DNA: TGTGCCAGCAGTTACTCCGGGGAGACCCAGTACTTC

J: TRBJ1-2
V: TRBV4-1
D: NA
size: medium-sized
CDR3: CASSQERGNYGYTF
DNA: TGCGCCAGCAGCCAAGAAAGGGGGAACTATGGCTACACCTTC

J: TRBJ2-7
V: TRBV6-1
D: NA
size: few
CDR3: CASIRQGLPYEQYF
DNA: TGTGCCAGCATCAGACAGGGACTTCCCTACGAGCAGTACTTC

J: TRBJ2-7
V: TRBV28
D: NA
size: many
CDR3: CASSPSGSYEQYF
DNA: TGTGCCAGCAGCCCTTCAGGGTCCTACGAGCAGTACTTC

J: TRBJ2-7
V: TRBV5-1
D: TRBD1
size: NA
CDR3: CASSLSSGTGLREQYF
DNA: TGCGCCAGCAGTTTATCCTCCGGGACAGGCCTACGGGAGCAGTACTTC

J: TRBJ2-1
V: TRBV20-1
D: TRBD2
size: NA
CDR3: CSARQTSGPYNEQFF
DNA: TGCAGTGCTAGACAAACTAGCGGTCCCTACAATGAGCAGTTCTTC

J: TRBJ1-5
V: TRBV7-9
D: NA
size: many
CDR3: CASSFSTEGQPQHF
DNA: TGTGCCAGCAGCTTTTCGACAGAGGGACAGCCCCAGCATTTT

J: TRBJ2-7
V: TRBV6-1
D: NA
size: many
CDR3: CASRKTGNEQYF
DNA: TGTGCCAGCAGAAAAACAGGGAACGAGCAGTACTTC

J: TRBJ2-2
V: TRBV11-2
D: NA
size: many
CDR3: CASSKDTTYYTGELFF
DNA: TGTGCCAGCAGCAAGGACACTACATATTACACCGGGGAGCTGTTTTTT

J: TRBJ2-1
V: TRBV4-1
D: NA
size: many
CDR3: CASSQDDGRSSYNEQFF
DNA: TGCGCCAGCAGCCAAGATGATGGTCGGAGCTCCTACAATGAGCAGTTCTTC

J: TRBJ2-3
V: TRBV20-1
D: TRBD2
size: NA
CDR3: CSASTISGRTFDTQYF
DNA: TGCAGTGCTAGTACCATTAGCGGGAGGACATTCGATACGCAGTATTTT

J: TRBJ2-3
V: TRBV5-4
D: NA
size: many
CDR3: CASSFGTSTDTQYF
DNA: TGTGCCAGCAGCTTCGGGACTAGCACAGATACGCAGTATTTT

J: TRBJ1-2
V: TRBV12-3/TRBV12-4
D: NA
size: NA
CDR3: CASTSPGEGYTF
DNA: TGTGCCAGCACCAGTCCCGGAGAGGGCTACACCTTC

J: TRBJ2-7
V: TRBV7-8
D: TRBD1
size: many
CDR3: CASSPRGTGLHEQYF
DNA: TGTGCCAGCAGCCCCCGAGGGACAGGGCTTCACGAGCAGTACTTC

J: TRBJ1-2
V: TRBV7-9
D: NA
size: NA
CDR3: CASSSPGLGDGYTF
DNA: TGTGCCAGCAGCTCTCCGGGGCTTGGAGATGGCTACACCTTC

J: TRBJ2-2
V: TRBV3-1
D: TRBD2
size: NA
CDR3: CASSRSSGGFNTGELFF
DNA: TGTGCCAGCAGCCGATCTAGCGGGGGGTTCAACACCGGGGAGCTGTTTTTT

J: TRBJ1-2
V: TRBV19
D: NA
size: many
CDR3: CATSKQEIYGYTF
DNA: TGTGCCACCTCTAAACAGGAAATCTATGGCTACACCTTC

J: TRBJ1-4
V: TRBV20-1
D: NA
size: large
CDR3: CSARNFLRGPNEKLFF
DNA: TGCAGTGCTAGAAATTTCCTCAGGGGACCTAATGAAAAACTGTTTTTT

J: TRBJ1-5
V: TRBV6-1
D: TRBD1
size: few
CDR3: CASSRIPGQGMGQPKHF
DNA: TGTGCCAGCAGTAGGATTCCGGGACAGGGAATGGGTCAGCCCAAGCATTTT

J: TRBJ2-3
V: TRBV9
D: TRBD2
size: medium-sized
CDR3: CASSVTGLASSTDTQYF
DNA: TGTGCCAGCAGCGTAACCGGACTAGCGTCTAGCACAGATACGCAGTATTTT

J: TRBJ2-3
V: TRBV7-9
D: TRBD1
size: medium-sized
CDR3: CASSSDRFSTDTQYF
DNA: TGTGCCAGCAGCTCGGACAGGTTTAGCACAGATACGCAGTATTTT

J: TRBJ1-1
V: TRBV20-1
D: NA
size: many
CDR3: CSARDPMNTEAFF
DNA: TGCAGTGCTAGGGATCCCATGAACACTGAAGCTTTCTTT

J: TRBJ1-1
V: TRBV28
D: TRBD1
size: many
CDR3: CASTFYGQGEAFF
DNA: TGTGCCAGCACCTTCTACGGACAGGGGGAAGCTTTCTTT

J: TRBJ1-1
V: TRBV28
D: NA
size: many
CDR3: CASKSPARGEVEAFF
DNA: TGTGCCAGCAAGTCCCCCGCGCGAGGTGAGGTTGAAGCTTTCTTT

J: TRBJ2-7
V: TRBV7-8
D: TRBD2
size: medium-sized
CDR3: CASSLLAGTAREQYF
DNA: TGTGCCAGCAGCTTATTAGCGGGAACAGCACGCGAGCAGTACTTC

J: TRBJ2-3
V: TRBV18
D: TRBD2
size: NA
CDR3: CASSPRSSGGTDTQYF
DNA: TGTGCCAGCTCACCACGATCTAGCGGGGGCACAGATACGCAGTATTTT

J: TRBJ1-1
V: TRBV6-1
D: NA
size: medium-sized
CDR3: CASTGRSEAFF
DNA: TGTGCCAGCACCGGGAGGAGTGAAGCTTTCTTT

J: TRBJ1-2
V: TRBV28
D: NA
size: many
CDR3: CASSVQSGRDYGYTF
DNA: TGTGCCAGCAGTGTTCAAAGTGGACGGGACTATGGCTACACCTTC

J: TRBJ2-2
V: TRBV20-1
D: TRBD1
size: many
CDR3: CSARDPGQGNTGELFF
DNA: TGCAGTGCTAGAGACCCTGGACAGGGGAACACCGGGGAGCTGTTTTTT

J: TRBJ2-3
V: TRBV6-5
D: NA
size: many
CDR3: CASSYSGSTDTQYF
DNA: TGTGCCAGCAGTTACTCTGGGAGTACAGATACGCAGTATTTT

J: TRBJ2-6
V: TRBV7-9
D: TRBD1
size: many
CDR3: CASSTDRGFLSSGANVLTF
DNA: TGTGCCAGCAGCACGGACAGGGGATTCCTAAGCTCTGGGGCCAACGTCCTGACTTTC